The 13 T cell receptor beta chains given below trace back to one sample, sequenced in a study of CD8 T cells in Susac syndrome. A quantity of about 0.5 to 1 ug RNA underwent reverse transcription using random hexamers. TCRdb ran MiXCR on the immunoSEQ multiplex PCR reads and lists one entry per CDR3 protein. The sample lists a few hundred thousand distinct CDR3 sequences; 95% were seen once. The material sequenced was CD4+ T cells from PBMCs. The source of these receptors is a human donor with multiple sclerosis.

V is TRBV7-3 and J is TRBJ2-1; 7 nucleotides agree with TRBD1. Germline V gene sequence: CDR1 SGHTA, CDR2 FQGTGA. The V and J ends lost 6 bases and 4 bases, in that order; junction bases with no gene match: 9. The CDR3 totals 15 residues. DNA for the CDR3: TGTGCCAGCAGTCTTCGACAGGGCCAGTACAATGAGCAGTTCTTC. Translating it yields CASSLRQGQYNEQFF.

The rearrangement links TRBV30 to TRBJ2-1; 7 nucleotides agree with TRBD1. The CDR3 is 14 residues long. With 5 bases clipped from V and 6 bases from J, the junction kept 10 bases outside the gene matches. CDR1 is GTSNPN and CDR2 is SVGIG in the germline V gene (reference sequence). In DNA, the CDR3 is TGTGCCTGGGTTGGGGGAAGGGGGCCCAATGAGCAGTTCTTC. Amino acid sequence: CAWVGGRGPNEQFF.

CDR3 in amino acids: CASSPIGETQYF. CDR3 coding DNA: TGTGCCAGCAGTCCGATTGGGGAGACCCAGTACTTC. The V and J genes are TRBV12-3 or TRBV12-4 and TRBJ2-5, with D unclear. The CDR3 has 12 residues. Trimming shortened V by 5 bases and J by 5 bases, and 9 bases separated the two germline ends.

The rearrangement uses TRBV20-1 and TRBJ2-2; D gene unclear. Germline V gene lookup returns CDR1 DFQATT and CDR2 SNEGSKA (reference sequence). CDR3 length equals 12 residues. V lost 5 bases, J lost 5 bases, and 9 bases lay in between. The CDR3 region has the DNA TGCAGTGCTTTACTCGAAACCGGGGAGCTGTTTTTT. This gives the protein CSALLETGELFF.

The chain carries TRBV19 and TRBJ1-5; D ambiguous. Germline CDR1 LNHDA, CDR2 SQIVND (reference sequence). The V end lost 4 bases, the J end lost 1 base, and 8 bases lay between the germline ends. The length of the CDR3 is 14 residues. The CDR3 protein is CASSTRESNQPQHF. The CDR3 DNA reads TGTGCCAGTAGTACCCGCGAAAGCAATCAGCCCCAGCATTTT.

The chain couples TRBV2 to TRBJ1-2, with D uncertain. CDR3 length equals 14 residues. Trimming left V 7 bases short and J 4 bases short, with 16 bases between. Per the germline V gene, CDR1 is SNHLY and CDR2 is FYNNEI. Here the CDR3 reads CASTGEPGVYGYTF. The CDR3 region has the DNA TGTGCCAGCACCGGAGAACCGGGAGTCTATGGCTACACCTTC.

This clonotype was seen once. The V gene is TRBV14, the J gene TRBJ2-3; 8 nucleotides line up with TRBD1. CDR1 is SGHDN and CDR2 is FVKESK in the germline V gene. This CDR3 has 15 residues. With 4 bases clipped from V and 2 bases from J, the junction kept 5 bases outside the gene matches. As DNA, the CDR3 is TGTGCCAGCAGCCGGACAGGGATATACACAGATACGCAGTATTTT. As protein: CASSRTGIYTDTQYF.

This chain joins TRBV29-1 and TRBJ2-3; tentatively, D is TRBD2 (6 bases). The germline V gene has CDR1 SQVTM and CDR2 ANQGSEA. V lost 8 bases, J lost 0 bases, and 15 bases lay in between. This CDR3 region has 14 residues. CDR3 DNA sequence: TGCAGCCTGGGGGAGCGGGCTAGCACAGATACGCAGTATTTT. It encodes CSLGERASTDTQYF.

The rearrangement uses TRBV30 and TRBJ1-5; D ambiguous. Germline values: CDR1 GTSNPN, CDR2 SVGIG (reference sequence). The CDR3 spans 13 residues. The V and J ends lost 0 bases and 7 bases respectively, with 10 bases between them. CDR3 DNA sequence: TGTGCCTGGAGTGTACGGTCGGGGCAGCCCCAGCATTTT. It specifies CAWSVRSGQPQHF.

The chain joins TRBV5-6 to TRBJ2-7, with 7 positions matching TRBD1. J gave up 2 bases and V 1 base, and 0 bases lay outside the gene matches. The germline gives CDR1 SGHDT, CDR2 YYEEEE. The CDR3 is 13 residues long. CDR3 in DNA: TGTGCCAGCAGCTTGACAGGGGCCTACGAGCAGTACGTC. Translated, it gives CASSLTGAYEQYV.

V gene TRBV11-2 combines with J gene TRBJ2-3, with D uncertain. V was trimmed by 4 bases and J by 2 bases, leaving 10 bases between them. Germline CDR1 is SGHAT and CDR2 is FQNNGV. CDR3 length equals 14 residues. DNA of the CDR3: TGTGCCAGCAGCTCGACTCCGTACACAGATACGCAGTATTTT. Translation: CASSSTPYTDTQYF. Supplemented by reference TRBV11-2 and TRBJ2-3, the full variable domain reads EAGVAQSPRYKIIEKRQSVAFWCNPISGHATLYWYQQILGQGPKLLIQFQNNGVVDDSQLPKDRFSAERLKGVDSTLKIQPAKLEDSAVYLCASSSTPYTDTQYFGPGTRLTVL.

This rearrangement joins TRBV2 to TRBJ1-1; D gene uncertain. Germline V gives CDR1 SNHLY, CDR2 FYNNEI. CDR3 size: 14 residues. Trimming removed 3 bases at V and 1 base at J, with 9 bases between. The DNA for the CDR3 is TGTGCCAGCAGTGATTTAACGTGGAACACTGAAGCTTTCTTT. This sequence encodes CASSDLTWNTEAFF.

The chain recombines TRBV15 with TRBJ1-5; D perhaps matches TRBD1 (6 bases). This CDR3 has 15 residues. CDR1 is LNHNV, CDR2 YYDKDF, per germline (reference sequence). V was pared by 9 bases and J by 0 bases, with 15 bases between. CDR3 sequence reads: CATARGPYSNQPQHF. CDR3 nucleotide sequence: TGTGCCACTGCACGGGGGCCGTATAGCAATCAGCCCCAGCATTTT.